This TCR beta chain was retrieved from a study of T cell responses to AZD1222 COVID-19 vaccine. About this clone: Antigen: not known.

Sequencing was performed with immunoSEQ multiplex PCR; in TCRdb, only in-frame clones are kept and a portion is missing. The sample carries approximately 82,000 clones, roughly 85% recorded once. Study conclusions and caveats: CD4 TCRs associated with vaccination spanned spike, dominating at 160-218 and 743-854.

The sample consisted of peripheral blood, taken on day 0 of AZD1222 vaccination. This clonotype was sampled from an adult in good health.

The CDR3 reads CASSYSRAGDSEQYF. The CDR3 DNA follows: TGTGCCAGCAGTTACTCAAGAGCAGGGGACAGCGAGCAGTACTTC. The chain couples TRBV6-5 to TRBJ2-7, with TRBD1 identical over 7 bases. Trimming took 0 bases from V and 6 from J; bases not matched to a gene: 8. CDR1 and CDR2 from the germline V gene are MNHEY and SVGAGI. CDR3 size: 15 residues.